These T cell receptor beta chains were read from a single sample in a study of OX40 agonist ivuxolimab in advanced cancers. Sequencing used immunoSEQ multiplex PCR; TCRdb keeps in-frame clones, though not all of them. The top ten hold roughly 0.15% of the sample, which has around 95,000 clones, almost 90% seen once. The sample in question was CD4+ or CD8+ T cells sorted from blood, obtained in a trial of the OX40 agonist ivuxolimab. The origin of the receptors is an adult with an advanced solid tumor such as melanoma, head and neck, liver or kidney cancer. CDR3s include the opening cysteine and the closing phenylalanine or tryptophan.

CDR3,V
CSVGTPYGAHYEQYF,TRBV29-1
CASSQSRGYTEAFF,TRBV23-1
CASSYPSGRGTDTQYF,TRBV6-5
CASSSGRGVIQYF,TRBV28
CAWSVGTTTYTQYF,TRBV30
CASSYSIGMNTEAFF,TRBV6-6
CASSSRGGTDTQYF,TRBV6-5
CASSLPLGHSSTEKLFF,TRBV5-1
CASSGTPGGTDTQYF,TRBV6-4
CASSVDRGPYEQYF,TRBV2
CASSIVRDTGYTF,TRBV19
CASSLEGARYNEQFF,TRBV5-1
CASSSMKAGAGGPTGELFF,TRBV7-2
CASRQARAYNEQFF,TRBV5-1
CASSRRELSTDTQYF,TRBV19
CASSGGGDFHEQYF,TRBV6-1
CASGPETSNEQFF,TRBV12-5
CASSSGRYTDTQYF,TRBV5-1
CASSLSAENQPQHF,TRBV7-8
CARGFGRGNQPQHF,TRBV30
CSVDQGWNTEAFF,TRBV29-1
CASSEARLAGVATKGNEQFF,TRBV6-1
CASSSGGSYNEQFF,TRBV7-6
CAWTSWQVNEKLFF,TRBV30
CASRSGGQRVSYEQYF,TRBV27
CASSPGTGSYNEQFF,TRBV5-4
CASSQVAGILNTEAFF,TRBV14
CASSILGQGTDTQYF,TRBV19
CASKLTGDNQPQHF,TRBV6-1
CAIRDTLGTEAFF,TRBV10-3
CASSLDRADQETQYF,TRBV5-1
CASSITGGGGELFF,TRBV19
CASSPEGRNTEAFF,TRBV5-1
CASSIGQTRAGELFF,TRBV19
CASRAGHYSGNTIYF,TRBV6-1
CASSQASGRGNEQFF,TRBV4-1
CASSLYQGGYGYTF,TRBV28
CASSLGGRGDEQYF,TRBV5-1
CASSPTSGGKNIQYF,TRBV2
CASSRPGGYEQYF,TRBV5-1
CASSLGLATGELFF,TRBV7-3
CASSIGAVQINQPQHF,TRBV19
CASSPGQFGETQYF,TRBV28
CASSKRQGVGQPQHF,TRBV6-5
CASSLASHDEQYF,TRBV7-2
CASSLSLAGVNEQFF,TRBV7-8
CASSQLQGSEAQYF,TRBV4-1
CASNQGRTGELFF,TRBV6-6
CASSEGRGASSYEQYF,TRBV25-1